These 8 T cell receptor beta chains share one sample of origin, sequenced in a study of shared clonotypes between healthy human individuals. Assay used: immunoSEQ multiplex PCR; TCRdb lists only in-frame clones, some missing. Of some 2.3 million clones listed, roughly 93% are singletons. The sample was naive CD4+ T cells from PBMCs. Subset described: CD45RA+ positively selected. The receptors were sampled from a young man in good health. Some clones in this sample may be carry-over from other donors' samples.

The chain joins TRBV5-1 to TRBJ2-1; 13 bases line up with TRBD2. This CDR3 spans 17 amino acids. V gave up 3 bases and J gave up 9 bases; unmatched junction bases: 12. Germline CDR1 is SGHRS and CDR2 is YFSETQ. For the CDR3, the DNA is TGCGCCAGCAGCTCGCCGGGACTAGCGGGAACGAGACGTGAGCAGTTCTTC. Translation gives CASSSPGLAGTRREQFF.

This chain uses TRBV7-9 with TRBJ1-1; 12 bases match TRBD1. CDR3 length: 15 residues. The germline V gene has CDR1 SEHNR and CDR2 FQNEAQ (reference sequence). Trimming cost V 1 base and J 8 bases; bases outside gene matches: 5. CDR3 in DNA: TGTGCCAGCAGCTTAGGTTTTGGGACAGGGGGCGAAGCTTTCTTT. Encoded protein: CASSLGFGTGGEAFF. The full variable domain, in which reference TRBV7-9 and TRBJ1-1 provide the parts outside the CDR3, is DTGVSQNPRHKITKRGQNVTFRCDPISEHNRLYWYRQTLGQGPEFLTYFQNEAQLEKSRLLSDRFSAERPKGSFSTLEIQRTEQGDSAMYLCASSLGFGTGGEAFFGQGTRLTVV.

J is TRBJ2-6 and V is TRBV4-1; 8 bases are shared with TRBD1. The CDR3 is 18 residues long. Per the germline V gene, CDR1 is MGHRA and CDR2 is YSYEKL. V dropped 4 bases and J dropped 3; count of bases not matched to a gene: 11. The CDR3 sequence: CASSRVGTGRGGANVLTF. The CDR3 region has the DNA TGCGCCAGCAGCCGCGTCGGGACAGGCCGTGGTGGGGCCAACGTCCTGACTTTC.

The chain has TRBV10-3 and TRBJ2-3; the match to TRBD2 covers 9 bases. The CDR3 is 16 residues long. Germline CDR1 reads ENHRY; CDR2 reads SYGVKD. The ends lost 6 bases at V and 5 bases at J; junction bases unmatched: 12. CDR3: CAIREIAGAVEDTQYF. DNA for the CDR3: TGTGCCATCAGAGAAATAGCGGGAGCGGTGGAAGATACGCAGTATTTT.

A note on this clone: Other DNA sequences in this sample translate to the same CDR3. The V and J genes are TRBV5-1 and TRBJ2-7; D might be TRBD1 (6 bases). V was clipped by 0 bases and J by 3 bases, with 10 bases between them. The germline V gene encodes CDR1 SGHRS and CDR2 YFSETQ. CDR3 length: 14 residues. As DNA, the CDR3 is TGCGCCAGCAGCTTGGCGGCAGGGGACTACGAGCAGTACTTC. It codes for CASSLAAGDYEQYF.

Concerning this clone itself: Other nucleotide sequences in the sample specify the same CDR3. V usage is TRBV30 and J usage is TRBJ2-7; 7 nucleotides agree with TRBD1. This CDR3 comprises 12 residues. Germline loops: CDR1 GTSNPN, CDR2 SVGIG (reference sequence). V shed 5 bases, J shed 1 base, and the junction held 2 bases outside the gene matches. The CDR3 nucleotides read TGTGCCTGGGGGGACAGTTCCTACGAGCAGTACTTC. Its translation: CAWGDSSYEQYF.

The V and J genes are TRBV5-8 and TRBJ2-7; D remains unclear. Trimming took 1 base from V and 3 from J, leaving 8 bases between them. Germline values: CDR1 SGHTS, CDR2 YDEGEE. This CDR3 comprises 13 residues. CDR3 sequence reads: CASSLLRNYEQYF. CDR3 nucleotide sequence: TGTGCCAGCAGCTTGCTACGAAACTACGAGCAGTACTTC. The complete variable domain, with remaining parts taken from reference TRBV5-8 and TRBJ2-7, reads EAGVTQSPTHLIKTRGQQATLRCSPISGHTSVYWYQQALGLGLQFLLWYDEGEERNRGNFPPRFSGRQFPNYSSELNVNALELEDSALYLCASSLLRNYEQYFGPGTRLTVT.

The gene calls are TRBV6-6 and TRBJ1-1, with a tentative D call TRBD1 (5 bases). CDR3 size: 15 residues. Germline assignment: CDR1 MNHNY and CDR2 SVGAGI (reference sequence). The V end was cut by 2 bases, the J end by 1 base, with 11 bases between. The CDR3 DNA sequence: TGTGCCAGCAGTTACCGTATTACAGGGAACACTGAAGCTTTCTTT. Its protein is CASSYRITGNTEAFF.